Following are 18 T cell receptor beta chains from one sample sequenced in a study of shared clonotypes between healthy human individuals. This table comes from immunoSEQ multiplex PCR, and its TCRdb copy is limited to in-frame clones, with some not included. The sample contains approximately 2,000,000 clones, under 95% of which appear only once. Sequencing input: naive CD4+ T cells from PBMCs. This sample's subset: CD45RA+ positively selected. These receptors originate from a man aged 18 to 30 in good health. Some clones in this sample may be carry-over from other donors' samples.

The CDR3 region has the DNA TGTGCCAGCGGGGGGGTCTATGGCTACACCTTC. It specifies CASGGVYGYTF. V is TRBV28 and J is TRBJ1-2; a weak D match, TRBD1 (5 bases). Germline V CDR1 and CDR2: MDHEN, SYDVKM. V was clipped by 8 bases and J by 4 bases, with 8 bases between them. There are 11 residues in the CDR3.

Comments on this clone: The same CDR3 is also encoded by other DNA sequences in this sample. V is TRBV7-9 and J is TRBJ2-5; 10 nucleotides agree with TRBD2. The trim removed 6 bases at V and 2 bases at J, leaving 3 bases unmatched. This CDR3 has 14 residues. The V gene's germline CDR1 is SEHNR and CDR2 FQNEAQ (reference sequence). The CDR3 loop reads CASSRTSGQETQYF. Written as DNA, the CDR3 is TGTGCCAGCAGTCGGACTAGCGGACAAGAGACCCAGTACTTC.

The CDR3 loop is CASSLIGTEAYEQYF. CDR3 nucleotide sequence: TGTGCCAGCAGCTTGATCGGGACAGAGGCCTACGAGCAGTACTTC. The rearrangement links TRBV5-5 to TRBJ2-7; 7 nucleotides match TRBD1. The CDR3 has 15 amino acids. The V and J ends lost 1 base and 2 bases, in that order; junction bases with no gene match: 6. Germline lookup yields CDR1 SGHKS and CDR2 YYEKEE (reference sequence).

The chain uses TRBV5-4 and TRBJ2-3; TRBD2 matches at 10 bases. Trimming at V came to 8 bases and at J to 4 bases, leaving 7 bases not matched to a gene. This CDR3 comprises 14 residues. Germline V gives CDR1 SGHNT, CDR2 YYREEE (reference sequence). The CDR3 sequence is CASRVAGGSDTQYF. CDR3 coding DNA: TGTGCCAGTAGAGTAGCGGGAGGTTCAGATACGCAGTATTTT. The variable domain in full, with the rest retrieved from reference TRBV5-4 and TRBJ2-3, is ETGVTQSPTHLIKTRGQQVTLRCSSQSGHNTVSWYQQALGQGPQFIFQYYREEENGRGNFPPRFSGLQFPNYSSELNVNALELDDSALYLCASRVAGGSDTQYFGPGTRLTVL.

As concerns this clone: In the same sample, other DNA sequences code for this CDR3. The rearrangement links TRBV19 to TRBJ2-2; 10 bases are shared with TRBD2. The CDR3 runs 16 residues. The V segment lost 4 bases and the J segment 4 bases; nucleotides outside the gene matches: 6. Germline V gives CDR1 LNHDA, CDR2 SQIVND (reference sequence). The CDR3 DNA reads as TGTGCCAGTAGTAATAGACTAGCGGGCGTCACCGGGGAGCTGTTTTTT. Translating gives CASSNRLAGVTGELFF.

The rearrangement uses TRBV6-5 and TRBJ1-5, with 8 bases aligning to TRBD1. Germline-derived CDR1 and CDR2 are MNHEY and SVGAGI. The length of the CDR3 is 16 residues. V lost 0 bases to trimming and J lost 6 bases; unmatched junction nucleotides: 7. The CDR3 sequence: CASSYSTPGGRQPQHF. The CDR3 nucleotides read TGTGCCAGCAGTTACTCGACCCCAGGGGGCCGTCAGCCCCAGCATTTT.

The chain links TRBV11-2 to TRBJ2-5; D possibly corresponds to TRBD2 (5 bases). V was clipped by 5 bases and J by 5 bases, with 15 bases between them. The CDR3 contains 14 residues. Per the germline V gene, CDR1 is SGHAT and CDR2 is FQNNGV. The CDR3 is CASSRTPGSETQYF. The CDR3 nucleotides are TGTGCCAGCAGCCGGACCCCGGGGTCCGAGACCCAGTACTTC.

In DNA form, the CDR3 reads TGCACCAGCAGCCAATACGCCGGGAGCGTCGAGCAGTTCTTC. It specifies CTSSQYAGSVEQFF. V gene TRBV1 combines with J gene TRBJ2-1; TRBD2, the table's D call, lacks a check against the DNA. TRBV1 constitutes a pseudogene. This CDR3 comprises 14 residues.

The chain carries TRBV28 and TRBJ1-3, with D perhaps matching TRBD1 (5 bases). The germline gives CDR1 MDHEN, CDR2 SYDVKM. CDR3 size: 16 residues. Between the trimmed V and J ends, which lost 4 bases and 3 bases, there was a span of 16 bases. CDR3 nucleotide sequence: TGTGCCAGCAGTTCCCGAATTGGGACGCGTGGAAACACCATATATTTT. Its protein product is CASSSRIGTRGNTIYF.

The chain carries TRBV6-6 and TRBJ2-1; maybe TRBD2 (5 bases). Trimming left V 6 bases short and J 0 bases short, with 9 bases between. This CDR3 spans 14 amino acids. From germline, CDR1 is MNHNY and CDR2 SVGAGI (reference sequence). The CDR3 sequence is CASSIGSSYNEQFF. The CDR3 region has the DNA TGTGCCAGCAGCATAGGGAGCTCCTACAATGAGCAGTTCTTC.

In this sample, this clone turned up once. This chain uses TRBV4-2 with TRBJ2-7, with 8 bases that match TRBD2. V shed 3 bases and J 0 bases; nucleotides not matched to a gene: 10. CDR3 length equals 17 residues. The germline V gene encodes CDR1 LGHNA and CDR2 YNFKEQ. CDR3 in amino acids: CASSHPSGGGYSYEQYF. The CDR3 DNA sequence: TGTGCCAGCAGCCACCCGAGCGGGGGAGGTTACTCCTACGAGCAGTACTTC.

The chain carries TRBV28 and TRBJ1-6, with 10 bases that match TRBD1. Looked up from germline, CDR1 is MDHEN and CDR2 is SYDVKM. The CDR3 sequence is 15 residues long. After removal of 5 bases from V and 10 bases from J, the junction contained 8 bases not matched to a gene. CDR3 bases: TGTGCCAGCAGTCCCGGACAGGGGGGTGCGTCACCCCTCCACTTT. Protein: CASSPGQGGASPLHF.

This chain joins TRBV27 and TRBJ2-1; 7 bases line up with TRBD1. V was clipped by 3 bases and J by 14 bases; unmatched bases: 7. The CDR3 is 12 residues long. Germline-derived CDR1 and CDR2 are MNHEY and SMNVEV (reference sequence). The chain's CDR3 is CASSFTGQVEFF. The DNA for the CDR3 is TGTGCCAGCAGTTTCACTGGACAGGTCGAGTTCTTC.

J is TRBJ2-6 and V is TRBV9, with 7 bases that match TRBD1. J lost 0 bases, V lost 3 bases, and 9 bases had no gene match. Looked up from germline, CDR1 is SGDLS and CDR2 is YYNGEE. This CDR3 has 18 residues. The CDR3: CASSENRGPSSGANVLTF. CDR3 DNA: TGTGCCAGCAGCGAAAACAGGGGCCCTAGCTCTGGGGCCAACGTCCTGACTTTC.

The genes are TRBV4-2 and TRBJ1-2; D is possibly TRBD1 (5 bases). Per germline, CDR1 LGHNA and CDR2 YNFKEQ. The CDR3 totals 17 residues. V was trimmed by 5 bases and J by 6 bases, leaving 25 bases between them. This CDR3 reads CASSLGFPLRDLDGYTF. CDR3 nucleotide sequence: TGTGCCAGCAGCTTAGGGTTTCCCCTCAGGGACCTCGATGGCTACACCTTC.

Concerning this clone: Other nucleotide sequences from this sample produce the same CDR3. The chain couples TRBV27 to TRBJ1-1; D is unresolved. CDR3 size: 11 residues. Germline V gene lookup returns CDR1 MNHEY and CDR2 SMNVEV (reference sequence). Trimming cost V 7 bases and J 1 base, with 4 bases left between them. CDR3 nucleotide sequence: TGTGCCAGCATAAGGAACACTGAAGCTTTCTTT. Protein sequence: CASIRNTEAFF.

This chain joins TRBV30 and TRBJ1-6; TRBD1 matches at 7 bases. The V gene end was trimmed by 0 bases and the J gene end by 8 bases; junction bases not matched to a gene: 7. CDR3 length: 15 residues. Germline CDR1 is GTSNPN and CDR2 is SVGIG (reference sequence). The CDR3 reads CAWSVGGNKDSPLHF. As DNA, the CDR3 is TGTGCCTGGAGTGTAGGGGGCAATAAAGATTCACCCCTCCACTTT.

This chain joins TRBV5-1 and TRBJ2-5; tentatively, D is TRBD1 (5 bases). With 0 bases removed from V and 5 bases from J, the gap between germline ends came to 11 bases. CDR1 SGHRS and CDR2 YFSETQ come from the germline V gene. This CDR3 spans 14 amino acids. The CDR3 spells CASSLAQGPETQYF. The CDR3 nucleotides are TGCGCCAGCAGCTTGGCCCAGGGCCCGGAGACCCAGTACTTC.